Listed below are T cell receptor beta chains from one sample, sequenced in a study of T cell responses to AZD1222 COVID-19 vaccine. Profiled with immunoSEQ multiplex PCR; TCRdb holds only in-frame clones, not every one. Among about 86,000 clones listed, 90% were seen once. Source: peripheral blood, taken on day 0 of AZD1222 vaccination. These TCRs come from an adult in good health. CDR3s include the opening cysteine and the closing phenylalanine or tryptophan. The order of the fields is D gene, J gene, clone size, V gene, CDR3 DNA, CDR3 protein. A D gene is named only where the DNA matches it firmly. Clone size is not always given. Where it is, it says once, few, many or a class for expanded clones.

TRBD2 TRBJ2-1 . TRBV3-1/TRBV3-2 TGTGCCAGCAGCCAAGCTATGATCCACACCCCGGGACTAGGAGGCCATGAGCAGTTCTTC CASSQAMIHTPGLGGHEQFF
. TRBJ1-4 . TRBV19 TGTGCCAGTAGTATCGGGGGAGGAAAGGAAAAACTGTTTTTT CASSIGGGKEKLFF
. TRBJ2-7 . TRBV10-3 TGTGCCACTAATGACCGGGACAACTCCTACGAGCAGTACTTC CATNDRDNSYEQYF
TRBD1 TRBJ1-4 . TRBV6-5 TGTGCCAGCACTCGACAGGGGGCGATTTCTGAAAAACTGTTTTTT CASTRQGAISEKLFF
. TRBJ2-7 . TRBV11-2 TGTGCCAGCAGCGCAATACCGGGCCTTACTACAGACGAGCAGTACTTC CASSAIPGLTTDEQYF
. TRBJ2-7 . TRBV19 TGTGCCAGTAGTATCCGTTACCTCCAAGGGGACTCCTACGAGCAGTACTTC CASSIRYLQGDSYEQYF
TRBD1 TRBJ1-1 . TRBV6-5 TGTGCCAGCAGGGCATCGGGACAGGGAACCCCTGAAGCTTTCTTT CASRASGQGTPEAFF
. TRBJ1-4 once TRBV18 TGTGCCAGCTCACCAGGGTCTAATGAAAAACTGTTTTTT CASSPGSNEKLFF
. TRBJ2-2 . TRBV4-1 TGCGCCAGCAGCCCGGGACCCCGCGGGACCGGGGAGCTGTTTTTT CASSPGPRGTGELFF
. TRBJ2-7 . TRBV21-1 TGTGCCAGCAGCAAATTCAGGCTAGCGGGAGGGGTGTCCTACGAGCAGTACTTC CASSKFRLAGGVSYEQYF
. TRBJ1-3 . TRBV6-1 TGTGCCAGCAGTGAAGCTGGCGGTCTTATCTCTGGAAACACCATATATTTT CASSEAGGLISGNTIYF
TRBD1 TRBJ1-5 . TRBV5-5 TGTGCCAGCAGCTCCTCGGGACAGGGGGTCAATCAGCCCCAGCATTTT CASSSSGQGVNQPQHF
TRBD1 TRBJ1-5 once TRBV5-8 TGTGCCAGCACCCTAGCGGGACAGGGGGATTGGGGCAATCAGCCCCAGCATTTT CASTLAGQGDWGNQPQHF
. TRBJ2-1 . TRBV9 TGTGCCAGCAGCGTAGCGATGGGAGGTGGTGAGCAGTTCTTC CASSVAMGGGEQFF
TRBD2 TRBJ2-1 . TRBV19 TGTGCCAGTAGTACCCAGACTAGCAGCCAATCCTACAATGAGCAGTTCTTC CASSTQTSSQSYNEQFF
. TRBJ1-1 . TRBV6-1 TGTGCCAGCAGTGAAGCACCGCAATACGGGGGAGCTTTCTTT CASSEAPQYGGAFF
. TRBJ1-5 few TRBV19 TGTGCCAGTAGTATGGGCACAAATCAGCCCCAGCATTTT CASSMGTNQPQHF
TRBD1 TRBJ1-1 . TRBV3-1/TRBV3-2 TGTGCCAGCAGCAGCCGGGACAGGGGGACTGAAGCTTTCTTT CASSSRDRGTEAFF
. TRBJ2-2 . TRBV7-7 TGTGCTAGCAGCTTAGAGGCGGGGAGGAACACCGGGGAGCTGTTTTTT CASSLEAGRNTGELFF
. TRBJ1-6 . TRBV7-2 TGTGCCAGCAGCCTAGGGGGGAATAATTCACCCCTCCACTTT CASSLGGNNSPLHF
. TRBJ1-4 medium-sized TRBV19 TGTGCCAGTAGTACAAGGCTTTCTACTAATGAAAAACTGTTTTTT CASSTRLSTNEKLFF
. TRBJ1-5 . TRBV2 TGTGCCAGCAGCGACGACGGGAGTAGCAATCAGCCCCAGCATTTT CASSDDGSSNQPQHF
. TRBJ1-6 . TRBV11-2 TGTGCCAGCAGCTTAATTGAGGGTTTTAGCTCCTATAATTCACCCCTCCACTTT CASSLIEGFSSYNSPLHF
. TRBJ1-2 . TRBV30 TGTGCCTGGAGCGCGGGGGTGAACGGCTACACCTTC CAWSAGVNGYTF
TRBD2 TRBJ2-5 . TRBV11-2 TGTGCCAGCAGCCGAGCGGGAGGGACGGCAGAGACCCAGTACTTC CASSRAGGTAETQYF
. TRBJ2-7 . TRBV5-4 TGTGCCAGCAGCTTAAGGCAGGGTGAGGAGCAGTACTTC CASSLRQGEEQYF
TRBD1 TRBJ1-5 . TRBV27 TGTGCCAGCAAAGCCGGGACAGGGGGCGGTCAGCCCCAGCATTTT CASKAGTGGGQPQHF
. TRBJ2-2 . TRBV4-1 TGCGCCAGCAGCCAAGGGCCTAACGGGGAGCTGTTTTTT CASSQGPNGELFF
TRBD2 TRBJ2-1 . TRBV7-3 TGTGCCAGCAGCCCGGGACTAGCGGGAGGGGGCAATGAGCAGTTCTTC CASSPGLAGGGNEQFF
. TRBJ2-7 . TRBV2 TGTGCCAGCAGTGGAGCAGGCGGTGAGCAGTACTTC CASSGAGGEQYF
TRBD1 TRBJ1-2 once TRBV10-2 TGCGCCAGCTTATCCGGGACAGGGGAACCTGGCTACACCTTC CASLSGTGEPGYTF
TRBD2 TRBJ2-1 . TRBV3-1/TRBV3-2 TGTGCCAGCAGCCTGACTAGCGCTCACTACAATGAGCAGTTCTTC CASSLTSAHYNEQFF
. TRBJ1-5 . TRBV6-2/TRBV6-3 TGTGCCAGCAGTTTGAGGAATAGCAATCAGCCCCAGCATTTT CASSLRNSNQPQHF
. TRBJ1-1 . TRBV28 TGTGCCAGCAAAAGGCCTATGAACACTGAAGCTTTCTTT CASKRPMNTEAFF
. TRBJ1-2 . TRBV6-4 TGTGCCAGCAGTGACTTCCCGGCAGGGAAGGTTGGCTACACCTTC CASSDFPAGKVGYTF
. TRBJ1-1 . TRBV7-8 TGTGCCAGCAGCCCCCGCGGACAGATTAACACTGAAGCTTTCTTT CASSPRGQINTEAFF
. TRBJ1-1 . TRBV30 TGTGCCTGGAGTAATCCGGGGGTAAGGTCTACTGAAGCTTTCTTT CAWSNPGVRSTEAFF
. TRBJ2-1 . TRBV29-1 TGCAGCGTTGGGGCAGGCGGGATGAGTGAGCAGTTCTTC CSVGAGGMSEQFF
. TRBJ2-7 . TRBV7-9 TGTGCCAGCAGCTCCTTGAACTACGAGCAGTACTTC CASSSLNYEQYF
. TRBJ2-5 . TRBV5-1 TGCGCCAGCAGCTTCGGGGGACAGCCGCAAGAGACCCAGTACTTC CASSFGGQPQETQYF
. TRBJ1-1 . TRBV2 TGTGCCAGCAGTGAAGAGGGGAACACTGAAGCTTTCTTT CASSEEGNTEAFF
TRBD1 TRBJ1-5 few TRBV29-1 TGCAGCGTTCAACAGGGGACGAGTCAGCCCCAGCATTTT CSVQQGTSQPQHF
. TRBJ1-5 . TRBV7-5 TGTGCCAGAAGCTTAGCGGGCAGGGCCCATCAGCCCCAGCATTTT CARSLAGRAHQPQHF
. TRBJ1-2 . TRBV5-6 TGTGCCAGCAGCGGAGGCCGGGGACCCAGCTATGGCTACACCTTC CASSGGRGPSYGYTF
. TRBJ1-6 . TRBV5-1 TGCGCCAGCCAATTGTGGCAGGGAGGTAATTCACCCCTCCACTTT CASQLWQGGNSPLHF
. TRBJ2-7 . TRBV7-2 TGTGCCAGCAGCTTAGTTGCAGGGTACCCCTCCGAGCAGTACTTC CASSLVAGYPSEQYF